This is a list of T cell receptor beta chains from one sample in a study of T cells in Graves' hyperthyroidism and ophthalmopathy. One entry per CDR3 protein results from TCRdb running MiXCR on the multiplex PCR reads. The table has approximately 560,000 distinct CDR3 sequences, approximately 15% seen once; the top ten hold around 6.6%. Material for sequencing was blood. Every receptor here comes from a woman aged 30 to 39 with Graves' hyperthyroidism. Both conserved end residues are part of each CDR3. The order of the fields is J gene, clone size, V gene, D gene, CDR3 DNA, CDR3 protein. D genes are given only for firm matches. Size tells how often a clone was seen (once, few, many) or the class of an expanded clone, and some rows leave it out.

j_gene: TRBJ1-5
abundance: few
v_gene: TRBV4-1
d_gene: NA
CDR3nt: TGCGCCAGCAGCCAACCCGGGTCGGCGGGGGGCAATCAGCCCCAGCATTTT
CDR3aa: CASSQPGSAGGNQPQHF

j_gene: TRBJ2-6
abundance: many
v_gene: TRBV3-1
d_gene: NA
CDR3nt: TGTGCCAGCAGCCAAGGGCAGGCCTCTGGGGCCAACGTCCTGACTTTC
CDR3aa: CASSQGQASGANVLTF

j_gene: TRBJ2-1
abundance: many
v_gene: TRBV20-1
d_gene: NA
CDR3nt: TGCAGTGCTGGAATCCATCTAGCCATATACGATAATGAGCAGTTCTTC
CDR3aa: CSAGIHLAIYDNEQFF

j_gene: TRBJ2-7
abundance: NA
v_gene: TRBV9
d_gene: NA
CDR3nt: TGTGCCAGCAGCCTAGGAGGATCAAACTACGAGCAGTACTTC
CDR3aa: CASSLGGSNYEQYF

j_gene: TRBJ1-3
abundance: NA
v_gene: TRBV4-1
d_gene: NA
CDR3nt: TGCGCCAGCAGCCAAGTCTATGTTGGAAACACCATATATTTT
CDR3aa: CASSQVYVGNTIYF

j_gene: TRBJ2-3
abundance: many
v_gene: TRBV7-2
d_gene: TRBD2
CDR3nt: TGTGCCAGCAGCTTAGGTTCTAGCGGAGGGGATACGCAGTATTTT
CDR3aa: CASSLGSSGGDTQYF

j_gene: TRBJ2-5
abundance: many
v_gene: TRBV6-1
d_gene: TRBD2
CDR3nt: TGTGCCACCGCGGGAGTTGGTGAAGAGACCCAGTACTTC
CDR3aa: CATAGVGEETQYF

j_gene: TRBJ2-7
abundance: many
v_gene: TRBV20-1
d_gene: TRBD1
CDR3nt: TGCAGTGCTAGAAAGGGGGCCGGGTACGAGCAGTACTTC
CDR3aa: CSARKGAGYEQYF

j_gene: TRBJ2-5
abundance: many
v_gene: TRBV12-3/TRBV12-4
d_gene: TRBD2
CDR3nt: TGTGCCAGCACCCCCCTAGCGGGAGGGCCTAGAGAGACCCAGTACTTC
CDR3aa: CASTPLAGGPRETQYF

j_gene: TRBJ2-7
abundance: NA
v_gene: TRBV15
d_gene: TRBD2
CDR3nt: TGTGCCACCAGCCCGCGACTAGCGGGAGGTGTTTCCGAGCAGTACTTC
CDR3aa: CATSPRLAGGVSEQYF

j_gene: TRBJ2-7
abundance: few
v_gene: TRBV9
d_gene: TRBD2
CDR3nt: TGTGCCAGCAGCGTAGTGGCTAGCGGGACCCCTTACGAGCAGTACTTC
CDR3aa: CASSVVASGTPYEQYF

j_gene: TRBJ1-4
abundance: few
v_gene: TRBV6-1
d_gene: NA
CDR3nt: TGTGCCAGCAGGGTGGCGGAGGGGATATTTGAAAAACTGTTTTTT
CDR3aa: CASRVAEGIFEKLFF

j_gene: TRBJ2-3
abundance: NA
v_gene: TRBV27
d_gene: NA
CDR3nt: TGTGCCAGCAGCCCAAGCGGGCGGTACACAGATACGCGGTATTTT
CDR3aa: CASSPSGRYTDTRYF

j_gene: TRBJ2-3
abundance: NA
v_gene: TRBV20-1
d_gene: NA
CDR3nt: TGCAGTGCTAGAGGGATCCCAGGTCCAGATACGCAGTATTTT
CDR3aa: CSARGIPGPDTQYF

j_gene: TRBJ2-1
abundance: many
v_gene: TRBV10-3
d_gene: NA
CDR3nt: TGTGCCATCAGTGCCCAAAGGGGTTCCTACAATGAGCAGTTCTTC
CDR3aa: CAISAQRGSYNEQFF

j_gene: TRBJ2-7
abundance: few
v_gene: TRBV14
d_gene: NA
CDR3nt: TGTGCCAGCAGCCTATTGGGGGCGGTGGGCGAGCAGTACTTC
CDR3aa: CASSLLGAVGEQYF

j_gene: TRBJ2-1
abundance: NA
v_gene: TRBV4-1
d_gene: TRBD2
CDR3nt: TGCGCCAGCAGCCTGCCACCGACTAGCGGACCCTACAATGAGCAGTTCTTC
CDR3aa: CASSLPPTSGPYNEQFF

j_gene: TRBJ1-6
abundance: many
v_gene: TRBV5-6
d_gene: NA
CDR3nt: TGTGCCAGCACAAGGGGGATTGATGATTCACCCCTCCACTTT
CDR3aa: CASTRGIDDSPLHF

j_gene: TRBJ2-7
abundance: many
v_gene: TRBV6-1
d_gene: NA
CDR3nt: TGTGCCAGCAGCCGCGGACGTTCCTACGAGCAGTACTTC
CDR3aa: CASSRGRSYEQYF

j_gene: TRBJ2-2
abundance: few
v_gene: TRBV3-1
d_gene: TRBD1
CDR3nt: TGTGCCAGCAGCCAGAGGGACAGGGGGCACAACGGGGAGCTGTTTTTT
CDR3aa: CASSQRDRGHNGELFF

j_gene: TRBJ2-1
abundance: NA
v_gene: TRBV5-5
d_gene: NA
CDR3nt: TGTGCCAGCAGCTTGGAACCGGGTAATCCCTACAATGAGCAGTTCTTC
CDR3aa: CASSLEPGNPYNEQFF

j_gene: TRBJ1-2
abundance: NA
v_gene: TRBV29-1
d_gene: TRBD1
CDR3nt: TGCAGCGTCGCGGACAGGGGCTATGGCTACACCTTC
CDR3aa: CSVADRGYGYTF

j_gene: TRBJ2-7
abundance: few
v_gene: TRBV4-1
d_gene: NA
CDR3nt: TGCGCCAGCAGCCAAGTTCTTCACGGAACCTACGAGCAGTACTTC
CDR3aa: CASSQVLHGTYEQYF

j_gene: TRBJ2-3
abundance: many
v_gene: TRBV12-3/TRBV12-4
d_gene: TRBD2
CDR3nt: TGTGCCAGCAGTCATCAGCGGGACACAGATACGCAGTATTTT
CDR3aa: CASSHQRDTDTQYF

j_gene: TRBJ1-5
abundance: NA
v_gene: TRBV19
d_gene: NA
CDR3nt: TGTGCCAGTAGTACCGCGGACGGAAGGTTCGTTCAGCCCCAGCATTTT
CDR3aa: CASSTADGRFVQPQHF

j_gene: TRBJ2-7
abundance: NA
v_gene: TRBV9
d_gene: TRBD1
CDR3nt: TGTGCCAGCAGCGTAGGACAGGGGATCAACGAGCAGTACTTC
CDR3aa: CASSVGQGINEQYF

j_gene: TRBJ2-3
abundance: many
v_gene: TRBV28
d_gene: NA
CDR3nt: TGTGCCAGCCTCGAGCGGGTTACGCAGTATTTT
CDR3aa: CASLERVTQYF

j_gene: TRBJ2-1
abundance: NA
v_gene: TRBV6-2/TRBV6-3
d_gene: NA
CDR3nt: TGTGCCAGCATGGAGGGGACACCTTACAATGAACAGTTCTTC
CDR3aa: CASMEGTPYNEQFF

j_gene: TRBJ2-1
abundance: few
v_gene: TRBV6-2/TRBV6-3
d_gene: NA
CDR3nt: TGTGCCAGCAGTTCCGCCAGCGAGCAGTTCTTC
CDR3aa: CASSSASEQFF

j_gene: TRBJ2-1
abundance: many
v_gene: TRBV11-3
d_gene: NA
CDR3nt: TGTGCCAGCAGTAGATCCTCCTACAATGAGCAGTTCTTC
CDR3aa: CASSRSSYNEQFF

j_gene: TRBJ1-2
abundance: many
v_gene: TRBV20-1
d_gene: NA
CDR3nt: TGCAGTGCTAGAAACGCGGGTCACGGCGGGAGCCCAAACTATGGCTACACCTTC
CDR3aa: CSARNAGHGGSPNYGYTF

j_gene: TRBJ2-7
abundance: many
v_gene: TRBV27
d_gene: NA
CDR3nt: TGTGCCAGCAGCCTAGGGCAGAGGACCTACGAGCAGTACTTC
CDR3aa: CASSLGQRTYEQYF

j_gene: TRBJ2-5
abundance: few
v_gene: TRBV27
d_gene: TRBD2
CDR3nt: TGTGCCAGCAGTTTCGGTCTAGCGGGAGGTAAATCTGAGACCCAGTACTTC
CDR3aa: CASSFGLAGGKSETQYF

j_gene: TRBJ2-2
abundance: many
v_gene: TRBV6-2/TRBV6-3
d_gene: TRBD2
CDR3nt: TGTGCCAGCAGTCTGTTATCAGCGGGAGATCATACCGGGGAGCTGTTTTTT
CDR3aa: CASSLLSAGDHTGELFF

j_gene: TRBJ2-7
abundance: many
v_gene: TRBV7-9
d_gene: NA
CDR3nt: TGTGCCAGCAGTTGGGGCGGGGACCCCTACGAGCAGTACTTC
CDR3aa: CASSWGGDPYEQYF

j_gene: TRBJ2-7
abundance: few
v_gene: TRBV7-9
d_gene: NA
CDR3nt: TGTGCCAGCAGCTACTCGGGAGTGGGGGTGCCGTACGAGCAGTACTTC
CDR3aa: CASSYSGVGVPYEQYF

j_gene: TRBJ1-1
abundance: many
v_gene: TRBV13
d_gene: NA
CDR3nt: TGTGCCAGCAGCTTCTTGGGCAGGGGCACTGAAGCTTTCTTT
CDR3aa: CASSFLGRGTEAFF

j_gene: TRBJ2-1
abundance: many
v_gene: TRBV6-1
d_gene: TRBD2
CDR3nt: TGTGCCAGCAGTCCGCTAGCGGGACGATACAATGAGCAGTTCTTC
CDR3aa: CASSPLAGRYNEQFF

j_gene: TRBJ1-3
abundance: NA
v_gene: TRBV6-6
d_gene: NA
CDR3nt: TGTGCCAGCAGTTACCGGCGGGACATCCTTTCAAACACCATATATTTT
CDR3aa: CASSYRRDILSNTIYF

j_gene: TRBJ2-1
abundance: few
v_gene: TRBV19
d_gene: TRBD2
CDR3nt: TGTGCCAGTAGTGTCGGGACTAGGGGACTCCACAATGAGCAGTTCTTC
CDR3aa: CASSVGTRGLHNEQFF

j_gene: TRBJ2-2
abundance: once
v_gene: TRBV2
d_gene: NA
CDR3nt: TGTGCCAGCAGGGAGGGCCGACACACCGGGGAGCCGTTTTTT
CDR3aa: CASREGRHTGEPFF

j_gene: TRBJ1-5
abundance: many
v_gene: TRBV27
d_gene: TRBD1
CDR3nt: TGTGCCAGCAGTTCTACGACAGGGTACCGCAATCAGCCCCAGCATTTT
CDR3aa: CASSSTTGYRNQPQHF

j_gene: TRBJ1-3
abundance: NA
v_gene: TRBV29-1
d_gene: NA
CDR3nt: TGCAGCGTTGGGGTTTCTGGAAACACCATATATTTT
CDR3aa: CSVGVSGNTIYF

j_gene: TRBJ1-2
abundance: NA
v_gene: TRBV2
d_gene: TRBD1
CDR3nt: TGTGCCAGCAGTCCCCGGACAGGGGGCGGCTATGGCTACACCTTC
CDR3aa: CASSPRTGGGYGYTF

j_gene: TRBJ2-5
abundance: NA
v_gene: TRBV20-1
d_gene: TRBD2
CDR3nt: TGCAGTGCTAGACATCGGGGGCTAGCGGGCCAAGAGACCCAGTACTTC
CDR3aa: CSARHRGLAGQETQYF

j_gene: TRBJ2-1
abundance: many
v_gene: TRBV5-1
d_gene: NA
CDR3nt: TGCGCCAGCAGCTTCTCGGGATCCTTCAATGAGCAGTTCTTC
CDR3aa: CASSFSGSFNEQFF

j_gene: TRBJ2-1
abundance: many
v_gene: TRBV11-2
d_gene: TRBD2
CDR3nt: TGTGCCAGCAGATATAGCGGGAGCTCCTACAATGAGCAGTTCTTC
CDR3aa: CASRYSGSSYNEQFF

j_gene: TRBJ2-7
abundance: many
v_gene: TRBV12-3/TRBV12-4
d_gene: NA
CDR3nt: TGTGCCAGCAGTTTTTTTGTGGTTGGGGGAGCCGGGGCTTACGAGCAGTACTTC
CDR3aa: CASSFFVVGGAGAYEQYF

j_gene: TRBJ2-3
abundance: NA
v_gene: TRBV20-1
d_gene: TRBD2
CDR3nt: TGCAGTGCTAGTCAACGGGAGGGCGCCACAGATACGCAGTATTTT
CDR3aa: CSASQREGATDTQYF

j_gene: TRBJ1-4
abundance: many
v_gene: TRBV20-1
d_gene: TRBD1
CDR3nt: TGCAGTGCTAGAGTACAGGGGGCTGCCAATGAAAAACTGTTTTTT
CDR3aa: CSARVQGAANEKLFF